Below, 20 T cell receptor beta chains from the same sample are listed, as sequenced in a study of T cell responses to AZD1222 COVID-19 vaccine. Assay: immunoSEQ multiplex PCR; the TCRdb copy retains only in-frame clones and omits some. The table has approximately 120,000 clones, around 90% seen once. Sequenced here: peripheral blood, sampled on day 0 of MenACWY control vaccination. All receptors derive from an adult in good health.

This chain connects TRBV27 to TRBJ1-3; the D is unclear. In germline, CDR1 is MNHEY, CDR2 SMNVEV (reference sequence). Trimming took 0 bases from V and 2 from J, leaving 8 bases between them. CDR3 length: 15 residues. CDR3 sequence reads: CASSLSRDPGNTIYF. The CDR3 coding sequence is TGTGCCAGCAGTTTATCGAGGGATCCTGGAAACACCATATATTTT.

CDR3 sequence: CSVAGLAEETQYF. CDR3 sequence (DNA): TGCAGCGTAGCAGGGCTAGCGGAAGAGACCCAGTACTTC. The J gene is TRBJ2-5, the V gene TRBV29-1; TRBD2 agrees at 7 bases. The CDR3 spans 13 residues. Germline CDR1 reads SQVTM; CDR2 reads ANQGSEA. The J segment lost 3 bases and the V segment lost 6 bases, leaving 7 bases of the junction unmatched.

This sequence joins TRBV3-1 (or the pseudogene TRBV3-2) and TRBJ1-6, with TRBD1 matching over 8 bases. The CDR3 consists of 17 residues. Losses at the gene ends were 2 bases for V and 6 bases for J; bases not matched to a gene: 9. Germline CDR1 and CDR2: LGHDT and YNNKEL (reference sequence). The CDR3 loop is CASSQSQGTGGNSPLHF. CDR3 coding DNA: TGTGCCAGCAGCCAATCCCAGGGAACAGGGGGTAATTCACCCCTCCACTTT.

The rearrangement joins TRBV9 to TRBJ2-1; D possibly corresponds to TRBD2 (6 bases). Per germline, CDR1 SGDLS and CDR2 YYNGEE. This CDR3 region has 15 residues. V was trimmed by 4 bases and J by 2 bases, leaving 13 bases between them. The CDR3 sequence is CASSPPPGAYNEQFF. CDR3 nucleotides: TGTGCCAGCAGCCCCCCCCCGGGGGCCTACAATGAGCAGTTCTTC.

The chain carries TRBV7-9 and TRBJ1-1, with unresolved D. CDR1 SEHNR and CDR2 FQNEAQ come from the germline V gene (reference sequence). The CDR3 is 13 amino acids. The germline V and J ends were trimmed by 2 bases and 0 bases, with 4 bases remaining between them. The DNA for the CDR3 is TGTGCCAGCAGCTTAATCGTGAACACTGAAGCTTTCTTT. This gives the protein CASSLIVNTEAFF.

The chain is built from TRBV5-6 and TRBJ1-5; perhaps TRBD1 as D (5 bases). The CDR3 is made up of 15 amino acids. V lost 0 bases and J 4 bases, leaving 11 bases between the germline ends. Germline CDR1 SGHDT, CDR2 YYEEEE. The CDR3: CASSLGGTANQPQHF. CDR3 nucleotide sequence: TGTGCCAGCAGCTTGGGAGGGACGGCAAATCAGCCCCAGCATTTT.

The V gene is TRBV19, the J gene TRBJ2-7, with 9 bases aligning to TRBD2. Per the germline V gene, CDR1 is LNHDA and CDR2 is SQIVND (reference sequence). The CDR3 totals 14 residues. Trimming cost V 4 bases and J 2 bases; bases outside gene matches: 3. This CDR3 reads CASSTSGATYEQYF. Written as DNA, the CDR3 is TGTGCCAGTAGTACTAGCGGGGCGACCTACGAGCAGTACTTC.

The genes are TRBV9 and TRBJ1-1; D possibly corresponds to TRBD1 (6 bases). Deletions cut 3 bases from V and 2 bases from J, with 14 bases between. This CDR3 has 15 residues. Germline V gene sequence: CDR1 SGDLS, CDR2 YYNGEE. Written as DNA, the CDR3 is TGTGCCAGCAGCGCAGGGGCCGATGTAAACACTGAAGCTTTCTTT. It translates to CASSAGADVNTEAFF.

J is TRBJ2-7 and V is TRBV27; no definite D call. The length of the CDR3 is 13 residues. CDR1 and CDR2 (germline): MNHEY, SMNVEV (reference sequence). Trimming removed 5 bases from V and 2 bases from J, with 10 bases in between. This CDR3 is CASSGPPTYEQYF. The CDR3 DNA sequence: TGTGCCAGCAGTGGGCCCCCAACCTACGAGCAGTACTTC.

The chain carries TRBV7-9 and TRBJ1-2; D ambiguous. The germline V gene encodes CDR1 SEHNR and CDR2 FQNEAQ (reference sequence). The CDR3 runs 11 residues. Trimming left V 5 bases short and J 3 bases short, with 4 bases between. DNA for the CDR3: TGTGCCAGCAGCAGGGACTATGGCTACACCTTC. Its translation is CASSRDYGYTF.

This clone has only one observation. The rearrangement joins TRBV4-2 to TRBJ2-2; D gene ambiguous. Trimming left V 4 bases short and J 6 bases short, with 12 bases between. Germline V CDR1 and CDR2: LGHNA, YNFKEQ. This CDR3 comprises 14 residues. CDR3 sequence (DNA): TGTGCCAGCAGCCCTGGTCAGTTTCCCGGGGAGCTGTTTTTT. As protein: CASSPGQFPGELFF.

This clone came up a few times. V gene TRBV7-2 combines with J gene TRBJ1-1; D unclear. This CDR3 has 14 residues. Trimming removed 2 bases from V and 7 bases from J, with 14 bases in between. Germline-derived CDR1 and CDR2 are SGHTA and FQGNSA. CDR3 nucleotide sequence: TGTGCCAGCAGCTTAAATTCACACTCAGGTGAAGCTTTCTTT. This gives the protein CASSLNSHSGEAFF.

This rearrangement joins TRBV4-1 to TRBJ1-5, with TRBD1 as a possible D gene (5 bases). Germline values: CDR1 MGHRA, CDR2 YSYEKL. The CDR3 extends over 16 amino acids. The germline V and J ends were trimmed by 4 bases and 4 bases, with 17 bases remaining between them. The CDR3 here is CASSRNLGQGNQPQHF. CDR3 DNA: TGCGCCAGCAGCCGGAACCTGGGTCAGGGAAATCAGCCCCAGCATTTT.

The chain uses TRBV7-9 and TRBJ1-2; TRBD1 is a possible D gene (6 bases). Between the trimmed V and J ends, which lost 5 bases and 1 base, there was a span of 11 bases. From germline, CDR1 is SEHNR and CDR2 FQNEAQ (reference sequence). The CDR3 runs to 14 residues. As DNA, the CDR3 is TGTGCCAGCAGCCGACAGGCCTATAACTATGGCTACACCTTC. It translates to CASSRQAYNYGYTF.

V usage is TRBV5-1 and J usage is TRBJ2-7; D possibly matches TRBD1 or TRBD2 (5 bases each). Looked up from germline, CDR1 is SGHRS and CDR2 is YFSETQ. CDR3 length: 16 residues. V lost 0 bases, J lost 2 bases, and 15 bases lay in between. The CDR3 DNA sequence: TGCGCCAGCAGCTTGGCCCCGGGGCCTGTGCCCTACGAGCAGTACTTC. It encodes CASSLAPGPVPYEQYF.

The rearrangement joins TRBV28 to TRBJ1-5, with 7 bases that match TRBD1. Germline trimming cut 5 bases from V and 5 bases from J; bases unmatched to any gene: 6. Germline V lookup: CDR1 MDHEN, CDR2 SYDVKM. This CDR3 has 14 amino acids. The CDR3 DNA sequence: TGTGCCAGCAGTCCCTGGGACAGAGATCAGCCCCAGCATTTT. Translating it yields CASSPWDRDQPQHF.

The chain joins TRBV7-2 to TRBJ2-7; a weak D match, TRBD1 (9 bases). Germline CDR1 and CDR2: SGHTA and FQGNSA. The CDR3 consists of 15 residues. V was shortened by 6 bases and J by 1 base, with 16 bases between the two germline ends. As DNA, the CDR3 is TGTGCCAGCAGGATAGCGGGACAGGGTTCCTACGAGCAGTACTTC. Translation gives CASRIAGQGSYEQYF.

The V and J genes are TRBV30 and TRBJ1-2, with 7 bases matching TRBD1. CDR1 GTSNPN and CDR2 SVGIG come from the germline V gene (reference sequence). The CDR3 contains 13 residues. The V and J ends lost 0 bases and 8 bases, in that order; junction bases with no gene match: 6. CDR3 sequence: CAWSVGGPGGYTF. The CDR3 coding sequence is TGTGCCTGGAGTGTAGGGGGCCCAGGGGGCTACACCTTC.

The CDR3 sequence is CSVDYTGQGYEQYF. The CDR3 DNA reads as TGCAGCGTTGATTACACGGGACAGGGCTACGAGCAGTACTTC. The chain joins TRBV29-1 to TRBJ2-7, with TRBD1 matching 9 bases. The CDR3 covers 14 residues. CDR1 is SQVTM, CDR2 ANQGSEA, per germline. V shed 3 bases, J shed 3 bases, and the junction held 6 bases outside the gene matches.

This clone showed up just once. The rearrangement links TRBV25-1 to TRBJ2-5, with 11 bases aligning to TRBD2. Germline values: CDR1 MGHDK, CDR2 SYGVNS. V dropped 2 bases and J dropped 0; count of bases not matched to a gene: 5. CDR3 length equals 17 residues. CDR3 bases: TGTGCCAGCAGTGAACAACTGACTAGCGGGAACCAAGAGACCCAGTACTTC. This gives the protein CASSEQLTSGNQETQYF.